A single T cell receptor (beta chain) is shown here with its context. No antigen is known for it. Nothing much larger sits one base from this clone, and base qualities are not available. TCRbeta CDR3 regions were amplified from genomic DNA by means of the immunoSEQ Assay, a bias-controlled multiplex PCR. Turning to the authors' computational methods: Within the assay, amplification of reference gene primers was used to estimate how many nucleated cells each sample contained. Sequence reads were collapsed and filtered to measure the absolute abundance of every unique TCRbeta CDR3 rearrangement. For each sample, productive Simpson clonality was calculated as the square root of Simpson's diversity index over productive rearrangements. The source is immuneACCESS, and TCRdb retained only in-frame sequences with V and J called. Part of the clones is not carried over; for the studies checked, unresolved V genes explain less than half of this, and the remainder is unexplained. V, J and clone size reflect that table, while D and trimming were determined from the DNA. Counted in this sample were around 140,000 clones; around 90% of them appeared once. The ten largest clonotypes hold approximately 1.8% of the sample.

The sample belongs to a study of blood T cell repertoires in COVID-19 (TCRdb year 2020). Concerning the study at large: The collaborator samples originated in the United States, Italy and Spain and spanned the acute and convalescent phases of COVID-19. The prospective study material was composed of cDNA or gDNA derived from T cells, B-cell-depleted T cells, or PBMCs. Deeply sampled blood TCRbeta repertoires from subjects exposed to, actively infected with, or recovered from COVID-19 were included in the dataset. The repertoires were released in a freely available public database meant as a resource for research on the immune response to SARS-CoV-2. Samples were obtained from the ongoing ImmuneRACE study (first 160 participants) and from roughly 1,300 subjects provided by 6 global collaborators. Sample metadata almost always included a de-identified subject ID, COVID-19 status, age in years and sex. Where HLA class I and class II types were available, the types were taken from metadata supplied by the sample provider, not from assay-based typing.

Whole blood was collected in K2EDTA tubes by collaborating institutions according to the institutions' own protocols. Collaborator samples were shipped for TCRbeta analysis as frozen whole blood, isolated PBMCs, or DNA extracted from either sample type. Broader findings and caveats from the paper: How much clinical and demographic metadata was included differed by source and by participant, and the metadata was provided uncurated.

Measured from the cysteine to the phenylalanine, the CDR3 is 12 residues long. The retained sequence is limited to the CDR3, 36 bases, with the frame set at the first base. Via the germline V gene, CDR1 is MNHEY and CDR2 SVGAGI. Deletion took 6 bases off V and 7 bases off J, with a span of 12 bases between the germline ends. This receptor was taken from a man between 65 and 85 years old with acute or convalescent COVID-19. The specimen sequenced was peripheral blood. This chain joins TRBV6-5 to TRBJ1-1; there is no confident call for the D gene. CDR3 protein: CASSASQYEAFF. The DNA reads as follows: TGTGCCAGCAGCGCGTCACAGTATGAAGCTTTCTTT.